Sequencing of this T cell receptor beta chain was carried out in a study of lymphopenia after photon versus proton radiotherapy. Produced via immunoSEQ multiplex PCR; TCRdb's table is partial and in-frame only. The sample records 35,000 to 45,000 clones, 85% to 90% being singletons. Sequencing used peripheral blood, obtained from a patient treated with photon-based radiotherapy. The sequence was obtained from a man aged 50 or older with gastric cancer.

CDR3 DNA: TGTGCCAGTAGTACGGTAGTAGCGGGAGAAATGCCTGCCTACGAGCAGTACTTC. It encodes CASSTVVAGEMPAYEQYF. V and J are TRBV19 and TRBJ2-5, with 9 bases fitting TRBD2. The J call is doubtful: the DNA matches TRBJ2-7 better. Germline loops: CDR1 LNHDA, CDR2 SQIVND (reference sequence). This CDR3 contains 18 residues.